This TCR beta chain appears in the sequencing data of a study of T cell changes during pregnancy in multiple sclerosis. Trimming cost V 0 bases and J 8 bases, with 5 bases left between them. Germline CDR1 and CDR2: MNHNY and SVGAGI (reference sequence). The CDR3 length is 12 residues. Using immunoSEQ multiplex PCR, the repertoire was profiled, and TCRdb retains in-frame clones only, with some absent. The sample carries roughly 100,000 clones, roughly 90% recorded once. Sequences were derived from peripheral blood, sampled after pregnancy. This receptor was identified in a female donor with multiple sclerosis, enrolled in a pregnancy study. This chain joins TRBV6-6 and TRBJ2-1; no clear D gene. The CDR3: CASSYSSYEQFF. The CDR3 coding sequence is TGTGCCAGCAGTTACTCGTCATATGAGCAGTTCTTC.